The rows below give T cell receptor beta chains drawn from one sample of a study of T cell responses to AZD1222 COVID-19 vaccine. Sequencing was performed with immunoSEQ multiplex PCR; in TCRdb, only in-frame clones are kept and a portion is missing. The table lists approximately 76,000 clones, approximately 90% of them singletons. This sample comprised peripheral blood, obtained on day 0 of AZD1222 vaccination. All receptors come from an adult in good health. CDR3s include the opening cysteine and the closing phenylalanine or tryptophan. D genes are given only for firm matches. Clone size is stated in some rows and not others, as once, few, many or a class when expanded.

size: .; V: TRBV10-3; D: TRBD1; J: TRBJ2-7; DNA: TGTGCCATCAGTGAGTCGCAAAGACAGGGAGTTTACGAGCAGTACTTC; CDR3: CAISESQRQGVYEQYF
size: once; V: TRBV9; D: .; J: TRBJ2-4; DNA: TGTGCCAGCAGCGTAGACCCTCTAGAGGGACCCAAAAACATTCAGTACTTC; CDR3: CASSVDPLEGPKNIQYF
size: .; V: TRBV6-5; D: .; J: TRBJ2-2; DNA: TGTGTCGTTGGCGGGCAGGGCGGCGGGGAGCTGTTTTTT; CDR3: CVVGGQGGGELFF
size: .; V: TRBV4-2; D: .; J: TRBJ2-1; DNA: TGTGCCAGCGCCAGTCTTTCGTGGGATGAGCAGTTCTTC; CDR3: CASASLSWDEQFF
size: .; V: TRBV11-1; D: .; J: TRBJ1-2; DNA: TGTGCCAGCAGCTTAGACGGTCGGGACTATGGCTACACCTTC; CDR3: CASSLDGRDYGYTF
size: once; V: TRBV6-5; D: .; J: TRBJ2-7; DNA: TGTGCCAGCAGTTACTCCGCCCGCCGCTCCTACGAGCAGTACTTC; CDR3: CASSYSARRSYEQYF
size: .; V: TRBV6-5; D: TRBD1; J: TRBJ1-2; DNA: TGTGCCAGCAGACGGACAGGGGAAAATGGCTACACCTTC; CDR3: CASRRTGENGYTF
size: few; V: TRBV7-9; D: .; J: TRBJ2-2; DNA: TGTGCCAGCACCGGGCTACGTGCCGGGGAGCTGTTTTTT; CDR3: CASTGLRAGELFF
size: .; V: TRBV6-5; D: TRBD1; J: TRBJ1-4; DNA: TGTGCCAGCAGTTTTGGGACAGCCCGCGAAAAACTGTTTTTT; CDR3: CASSFGTAREKLFF
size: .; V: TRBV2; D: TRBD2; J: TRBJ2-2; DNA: TGTGCCAGCAGTGAAGGGGGCGGGAGGGCCGCCGGGGAGCTGTTTTTT; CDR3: CASSEGGGRAAGELFF
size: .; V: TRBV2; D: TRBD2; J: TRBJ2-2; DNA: TGTGCCAGCAGTGGTCGGACTAGCGGGGGATTGTTCCGAACCGGGGAGCTGTTTTTT; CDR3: CASSGRTSGGLFRTGELFF